One sample yielded the 25 T cell receptor beta chains listed below, sequenced in a study of response to subunit inactivated influenza vaccine. TCRdb redid the calling of the RT-PCR reads with MiXCR, one entry per CDR3 protein. The data contain 700,000 to 800,000 distinct CDR3 sequences, under 20% of them seen just once; the ten biggest clones take up 9.5% to 13%. The source material was PBMCs from blood, sampled 5 days after vaccination. The receptors derive from a man aged 50-59 years who received an inactivated influenza vaccine.

The chain recombines TRBV30 with TRBJ1-5; D remains unclear. V was pared by 3 bases and J by 6 bases, with 9 bases between. The V gene's germline CDR1 is GTSNPN and CDR2 SVGIG (reference sequence). The CDR3 has 12 residues. The CDR3: CAWSQTGQPQHF. In DNA form, the CDR3 reads TGTGCCTGGAGCCAAACTGGTCAGCCCCAGCATTTT.

The V call is TRBV20-1, the J call TRBJ1-5; 8 bases align to TRBD1. V shed 2 bases and J 7 bases; nucleotides not matched to a gene: 1. Germline CDR1 is DFQATT and CDR2 is SNEGSKA (reference sequence). There are 12 residues in the CDR3. The CDR3 nucleotides read TGCAGTGCTAGACAGGGGGCCCAGCCCCAGCATTTT. Protein: CSARQGAQPQHF.

V is TRBV2 and J is TRBJ2-2, with 13 bases matching TRBD2. The junction had 0 bases not matched to a gene; V was cut back by 3 bases and J by 5 bases. The CDR3 runs 15 residues. The germline CDR1 and CDR2 sequences are SNHLY and FYNNEI. The CDR3 loop is CASSETSGRTGELFF. The DNA of the CDR3 is TGTGCCAGCAGTGAGACTAGCGGGAGGACCGGGGAGCTGTTTTTT.

This clonotype was seen more than once but under ten times. The genes are TRBV4-2 and TRBJ2-3, with 9 bases aligning to TRBD1. The length of the CDR3 is 16 residues. The V gene's germline CDR1 is LGHNA and CDR2 YNFKEQ. Unmatched junction bases numbered 8, after V lost 0 bases and J lost 7 bases. For the CDR3, the DNA is TGTGCCAGCAGCCAAGAGGGACAGGGAGAAGGAAATACGCAGTATTTT. Residues: CASSQEGQGEGNTQYF.

The CDR3: CASSPIQGGQGLKLFF. The CDR3 nucleotides read TGTGCCAGCAGCCCCATCCAAGGTGGACAGGGGCTAAAACTGTTTTTT. The rearrangement uses TRBV3-1 and TRBJ1-4; 9 nucleotides agree with TRBD1. Trimming removed 4 bases from V and 10 bases from J; junction bases left unmatched: 13. The CDR3 sequence is 16 residues long. The V gene's germline CDR1 is LGHDT and CDR2 YNNKEL (reference sequence).

This clonotype was found a few times. The chain joins TRBV30 to TRBJ2-3; 7 bases are a match to TRBD1. This CDR3 comprises 16 residues. Germline-derived CDR1 and CDR2 are GTSNPN and SVGIG (reference sequence). Trimming took 4 bases from V and 7 from J; bases not matched to a gene: 17. The CDR3 spells CAWTDQADRVTYTQYF. CDR3 DNA sequence: TGTGCCTGGACGGACCAAGCCGACAGGGTTACTTATACGCAGTATTTT.

The chain carries TRBV20-1 and TRBJ2-4, with 13 bases matching TRBD2. Germline trimming cut 3 bases from V and 9 bases from J; bases unmatched to any gene: 8. The germline CDR1 and CDR2 sequences are DFQATT and SNEGSKA (reference sequence). This CDR3 is 15 amino acids long. The chain's CDR3 is CSARGWTSGRLIQYF. The CDR3, as DNA: TGCAGTGCTAGGGGGTGGACTAGCGGGAGACTCATTCAGTACTTC.

Only a few counts were recorded for this clonotype. V is TRBV5-1 and J is TRBJ2-1, with 11 nucleotides matching TRBD1. V dropped 4 bases and J dropped 5; count of bases not matched to a gene: 8. The CDR3 totals 16 residues. Germline assignment: CDR1 SGHRS and CDR2 YFSETQ. This chain's CDR3 is CASSVGQGARNNEQFF. In DNA form, the CDR3 reads TGCGCCAGCAGCGTAGGACAGGGGGCGCGGAACAATGAGCAGTTCTTC.

The J gene is TRBJ2-2, the V gene TRBV12-3 or TRBV12-4; D might be TRBD1 (5 bases). V lost 8 bases and J lost 2, with 12 bases in between. CDR3 length: 14 residues. DNA of the CDR3: TGTGCCAGCGCGCCAGGGATAAACACCGGGGAGCTGTTTTTT. Residues: CASAPGINTGELFF.

This clonotype occurred many times. In DNA, the CDR3 is TGTGCCAGCATGATACAGGGGGCCGGTCAGCCCCAGCATTTT. Translation gives CASMIQGAGQPQHF. The chain carries TRBV12-3 or TRBV12-4 and TRBJ1-5, with 9 bases identical to TRBD1. The ends lost 7 bases at V and 6 bases at J; junction bases unmatched: 7. CDR3 length equals 14 residues.

V usage is TRBV5-1 and J usage is TRBJ2-1; a weak D match, TRBD1 (5 bases). V was shortened by 0 bases and J by 5 bases, with 12 bases between the two germline ends. The CDR3 sequence is 15 residues long. Germline V gene sequence: CDR1 SGHRS, CDR2 YFSETQ. The CDR3 bases are TGCGCCAGCAGCTTGGACCGGACACCGAACAATGAGCAGTTCTTC. It translates to CASSLDRTPNNEQFF.

V usage is TRBV11-2 and J usage is TRBJ2-6; a possible D gene is TRBD1 (8 bases). Deletions cut 1 base from V and 0 bases from J, with 22 bases between. The CDR3 totals 21 residues. Germline CDR1 and CDR2: SGHAT and FQNNGV. Written as DNA, the CDR3 is TGTGCCAGCAGCTTAGTGGGGATACAGGGGGGGAGCCCCTCTGGGGCCAACGTCCTGACTTTC. This gives the protein CASSLVGIQGGSPSGANVLTF.

This clonotype was counted between two and nine times. This chain uses TRBV4-3 with TRBJ1-6, with no clear D. The CDR3 has 15 residues. The V and J ends lost 0 bases and 10 bases respectively, with 13 bases between them. Germline CDR1 and CDR2: LGHNA and YSLEER. For the CDR3, the DNA is TGCGCCAGCAGCCAAGATGCCAAGTTGGCCTCACCCCTCCACTTT. This sequence encodes CASSQDAKLASPLHF.

This clonotype was recorded a few times. The genes are TRBV18 and TRBJ2-1; no clear D gene. Trimming pared 0 bases from V and 6 bases from J, leaving 9 bases between. This CDR3 has 14 residues. Per germline, CDR1 KGHSH and CDR2 LQKENI. The CDR3 sequence is CASSPPTRPNEQFF. The DNA for the CDR3 is TGTGCCAGCTCACCACCGACTCGCCCCAATGAGCAGTTCTTC.

The V gene is TRBV11-3, the J gene TRBJ2-1; no clear D gene. CDR1 and CDR2 (germline): SGHNT, YENEEA. With 1 base removed from V and 4 bases from J, the gap between germline ends came to 8 bases. The CDR3 has 14 amino acids. Here the CDR3 DNA reads TGTGCCAGCAGCTTAGGACGGATGTACAATGAGCAGTTCTTC. Its translation is CASSLGRMYNEQFF.

This clonotype was seen more than once but under ten times. V gene TRBV28 combines with J gene TRBJ2-7; 7 bases are a match to TRBD1. The CDR3 covers 15 residues. V lost 5 bases and J lost 1; bases outside the gene matches: 8. Germline V gene data show CDR1 as MDHEN and CDR2 as SYDVKM. DNA of the CDR3: TGTGCCAGCAGTCGGACAGGTAGCCTTTCCTACGAGCAGTACTTC. Its protein is CASSRTGSLSYEQYF.

This clonotype was detected a few times. The gene calls are TRBV5-1 and TRBJ2-1; 8 nucleotides align to TRBD2. The ends lost 4 bases at V and 8 bases at J; junction bases unmatched: 14. This CDR3 region has 16 residues. The germline V gene has CDR1 SGHRS and CDR2 YFSETQ. The CDR3 DNA reads as TGCGCCAGCAGCCTCCTGGGCGGGGGGACTATCTATGAGCAGTTCTTC. Residues: CASSLLGGGTIYEQFF.

This sequence joins TRBV5-4 and TRBJ2-7; D is uncertain. V was clipped by 4 bases and J by 0 bases, with 11 bases between them. The CDR3 is made up of 14 amino acids. Per the germline V gene, CDR1 is SGHNT and CDR2 is YYREEE (reference sequence). This chain's CDR3 is CASSKTQSSYEQYF. Written as DNA, the CDR3 is TGTGCCAGCAGCAAGACCCAGAGCTCCTACGAGCAGTACTTC.

There are a few counts of this clonotype. The chain combines TRBV4-1 with TRBJ2-5; maybe TRBD2 (6 bases). The CDR3 runs to 16 residues. Germline CDR1 and CDR2: MGHRA and YSYEKL. V gave up 2 bases and J gave up 2 bases, with 15 bases separating them. This CDR3 is CASSQSGAGSQETQYF. DNA for the CDR3: TGCGCCAGCAGCCAATCCGGCGCGGGGAGTCAAGAGACCCAGTACTTC.

The rearrangement uses TRBV11-2 and TRBJ2-3; 8 nucleotides align to TRBD1. Germline V CDR1 and CDR2: SGHAT, FQNNGV. The ends lost 0 bases at V and 6 bases at J; junction bases unmatched: 11. The CDR3 spans 17 residues. CDR3 in amino acids: CASSLEVPGGLKDTQYF. The CDR3 coding sequence is TGTGCCAGCAGCTTAGAGGTTCCAGGGGGCCTTAAGGATACGCAGTATTTT.

The CDR3 coding sequence is TGTGCCAGCAGCATTAGCGGGCCCTCCTACAATGAGCAGTTCTTC. Translated: CASSISGPSYNEQFF. The chain is built from TRBV7-9 and TRBJ2-1; 7 positions agree with TRBD2. From germline, CDR1 is SEHNR and CDR2 FQNEAQ (reference sequence). The CDR3 contains 15 residues. V shed 5 bases and J 0 bases; nucleotides not matched to a gene: 4.

This clonotype turned up a few times. The chain couples TRBV24-1 to TRBJ2-1; 7 positions match TRBD2. Germline CDR1 KGHDR, CDR2 SFDVKD. Trimming at V came to 4 bases and at J to 4 bases, leaving 30 bases not matched to a gene. This CDR3 contains 23 residues. CDR3 sequence reads: CATSDVKRAPGLSPAGIYNEQFF. The CDR3 bases are TGTGCCACCAGTGACGTAAAGAGGGCCCCAGGGCTCTCTCCAGCGGGGATTTACAATGAGCAGTTCTTC.

DNA of the CDR3: TGTGCCAGCAGCCCTACTAGCGGGGGGTTCGATGAGCAGTTCTTC. Translation: CASSPTSGGFDEQFF. This rearrangement joins TRBV3-1 to TRBJ2-1, with 12 bases that match TRBD2. CDR1 and CDR2 (germline): LGHDT, YNNKEL (reference sequence). J was trimmed by 8 bases and V by 4 bases; bases with no gene match: 6. The CDR3 has 15 amino acids.

This clonotype was counted between two and nine times. The chain combines TRBV7-9 with TRBJ2-1, with 9 positions matching TRBD2. This CDR3 is 15 amino acids long. The V gene end was trimmed by 1 base and the J gene end by 7 bases; junction bases not matched to a gene: 5. Per the germline V gene, CDR1 is SEHNR and CDR2 is FQNEAQ (reference sequence). CDR3 in DNA: TGTGCCAGCAGCTTAGTCTTGAGCGGGGGGAATGAGCAGTTCTTC. Translating it yields CASSLVLSGGNEQFF.

V is TRBV3-1 and J is TRBJ2-1; D unresolved. This CDR3 has 14 residues. CDR1 and CDR2 from the germline V gene are LGHDT and YNNKEL (reference sequence). V lost 0 bases to trimming and J lost 4 bases, with 7 bases between them. Written as DNA, the CDR3 is TGTGCCAGCAGCCAAGATTGGCCTTACAATGAGCAGTTCTTC. Translation gives CASSQDWPYNEQFF.